The 22 T cell receptor beta chains in this list originate from one sample, sequenced in a study of Ad26.COV2.S vaccination and SARS-CoV-2 variants. TCRdb's copy holds only in-frame clones and misses some; the assay was immunoSEQ multiplex PCR. The table shows about 400,000 clones, with approximately 91% occurring only once. Specified treatment: around 19 received Ad26.COV2.S at low or high dose, single or two shots; about 5 received placebo; per-sample allocation not given. Sampling occurred on day 63 after the first vaccine or placebo injection. The sample here was peripheral blood, taken in a trial of Ad26.COV2.S vaccine versus placebo. Receptor source: a person aged 18-65 years who received the Ad26.COV2.S COVID-19 vaccine or a placebo.

The chain has TRBV14 and TRBJ1-3; D is unclear. The V gene's germline CDR1 is SGHDN and CDR2 FVKESK. V was shortened by 3 bases and J by 0 bases, with 9 bases between the two germline ends. The CDR3 is made up of 15 amino acids. The CDR3 sequence is CASSQVVGSGNTIYF. CDR3 in DNA: TGTGCCAGCAGCCAGGTTGTGGGCTCTGGAAACACCATATATTTT.

The chain links TRBV5-6 to TRBJ1-2; D unclear. In germline, CDR1 is SGHDT, CDR2 YYEEEE. The CDR3 runs to 13 residues. The V and J ends lost 0 bases and 4 bases respectively, with 7 bases between them. The CDR3 DNA is TGTGCCAGCAGCTTGGGGGAGGCCTATGGCTACACCTTC. Translating gives CASSLGEAYGYTF.

The chain links TRBV6-5 to TRBJ1-1, with 10 nucleotides matching TRBD1. CDR1 and CDR2 from the germline V gene are MNHEY and SVGAGI. This CDR3 is 14 amino acids long. V shed 6 bases and J 3 bases; nucleotides not matched to a gene: 4. This CDR3 reads CASRPGQGYTEAFF. The CDR3 nucleotides read TGTGCCAGCAGGCCGGGACAGGGGTACACTGAAGCTTTCTTT.

This chain joins TRBV29-1 and TRBJ2-1, with TRBD1 identical over 9 bases. CDR1 SQVTM and CDR2 ANQGSEA come from the germline V gene. The CDR3 loop spans 13 amino acids. The junction had 8 bases not matched to a gene; V was cut back by 7 bases and J by 7 bases. CDR3 coding DNA: TGCAGCGCTGGGACAGGGAAGGGGAATGAGCAGTTCTTC. Its protein is CSAGTGKGNEQFF.

The sample holds one count of this clone. This sequence joins TRBV14 and TRBJ2-1, with 9 bases fitting TRBD1. The germline V gene encodes CDR1 SGHDN and CDR2 FVKESK. The CDR3 covers 16 residues. J was trimmed by 4 bases and V by 0 bases; bases with no gene match: 4. The CDR3 DNA is TGTGCCAGCAGCCAAGATAGGGGGACAGGGTACAATGAGCAGTTCTTC. It codes for CASSQDRGTGYNEQFF.

This clone occurred once. The gene calls are TRBV12-3 or TRBV12-4 and TRBJ1-1; unclear D gene. The CDR3 consists of 13 residues. Trimming cost V 1 base and J 4 bases, with 7 bases left between them. CDR3 coding DNA: TGTGCCAGCAGTTTAGACTGGGGCACTGAAGCTTTCTTT. Translating it yields CASSLDWGTEAFF.

This clone was counted once. The gene calls are TRBV19 and TRBJ1-5; D is unresolved. Germline V gene lookup returns CDR1 LNHDA and CDR2 SQIVND (reference sequence). Trimming cost V 7 bases and J 3 bases, with 10 bases left between them. The CDR3 runs to 13 residues. In DNA, the CDR3 is TGTGCCAGTACAGGAGCCTTCAATCAGCCCCAGCATTTT. It is translated as CASTGAFNQPQHF.

DNA of the CDR3: TGTGCCAGCTCACCACCCCCAGGGGGGGAGACCCAGTACTTC. It codes for CASSPPPGGETQYF. The chain employs TRBV18 and TRBJ2-5; tentatively, D is TRBD1 (7 bases). The CDR3 has 14 residues. Germline assignment: CDR1 KGHSH and CDR2 LQKENI. V dropped 0 bases and J dropped 5 bases, with 10 bases sitting between them.

The chain joins TRBV27 to TRBJ2-5; tentative D call: TRBD2 (6 bases). Germline V gives CDR1 MNHEY, CDR2 SMNVEV (reference sequence). V shed 8 bases and J shed 2 bases, with 9 bases lying between them. CDR3 length: 12 amino acids. For the CDR3, the DNA is TGTGCCAGCGAAGGACTACAAGAGACCCAGTACTTC. This codes for CASEGLQETQYF.

V is TRBV24-1 and J is TRBJ2-7; the D is unclear. This CDR3 has 13 residues. V dropped 9 bases and J dropped 3 bases, with 14 bases sitting between them. The germline V gene has CDR1 KGHDR and CDR2 SFDVKD. CDR3 nucleotide sequence: TGTGCCACCCCCCGAGACATATACTACGAGCAGTACTTC. Translated, it gives CATPRDIYYEQYF.

The chain links TRBV15 to TRBJ2-7; 9 bases map to TRBD1. Germline CDR1 is LNHNV and CDR2 is YYDKDF (reference sequence). J gave up 5 bases and V 1 base, and 12 bases lay outside the gene matches. This CDR3 is built from 17 residues. The CDR3 DNA is TGTGCCACCAGCAGAGCCTATATCACAGGGGGCAAAAACGAGCAGTACTTC. This codes for CATSRAYITGGKNEQYF.

The chain couples TRBV5-5 to TRBJ2-1; unclear D gene. CDR3 length equals 13 residues. Looked up from germline, CDR1 is SGHKS and CDR2 is YYEKEE (reference sequence). The V gene lost 4 bases and the J gene lost 7 bases, with 12 bases spanning the gap. The CDR3 reads CASSGWQGNEQFF. In nucleotides, the CDR3 is TGTGCCAGCAGCGGGTGGCAAGGTAATGAGCAGTTCTTC.

V gene TRBV5-4 combines with J gene TRBJ2-2; TRBD1 aligns across 7 bases. CDR3 length equals 15 residues. The V and J ends lost 4 bases and 3 bases, in that order; junction bases with no gene match: 6. Germline V gives CDR1 SGHNT, CDR2 YYREEE (reference sequence). The CDR3 nucleotides are TGTGCCAGCAGCCGACAGGGAGTATACACCGGGGAGCTGTTTTTT. Its translation is CASSRQGVYTGELFF.

The chain carries TRBV7-2 and TRBJ2-7; a possible D gene is TRBD1 (6 bases). With 0 bases removed from V and 6 bases from J, the gap between germline ends came to 12 bases. CDR3 size: 14 residues. CDR1 is SGHTA, CDR2 FQGNSA, per germline. As DNA, the CDR3 is TGTGCCAGCAGCTTAGCGCAGGGGATCGCCGAGCAGTACTTC. Translating it yields CASSLAQGIAEQYF.

With regard to this clone: One end of the junction is discordant with germline, which a read error may explain. This CDR3 is also generated by other DNA sequences in the sample. J is TRBJ2-2 and V is TRBV7-9, with 11 bases aligning to TRBD2. This CDR3 region has 15 residues. Germline V gene lookup returns CDR1 SEHNR and CDR2 FQNEAQ (reference sequence). The CDR3: CASSLAGGNTGELFF. The DNA of the CDR3 is TGTGCCAGCAGCCTAGCGGGGGGTAACACCGGGGAGCTGTTTTTT.

This clone was detected once. The chain combines TRBV19 with TRBJ1-2; the match to TRBD1 covers 8 bases. Trimming at V came to 3 bases and at J to 4 bases, leaving 4 bases not matched to a gene. The germline gives CDR1 LNHDA, CDR2 SQIVND (reference sequence). The CDR3 has 14 amino acids. This CDR3 reads CASSIVGQAYGYTF. In DNA form, the CDR3 reads TGTGCCAGTAGTATCGTGGGACAGGCCTATGGCTACACCTTC.

V and J are TRBV5-4 and TRBJ2-7, with TRBD1 as a possible D gene (5 bases). There are 12 residues in the CDR3. Trimming removed 1 base at V and 6 bases at J, with 8 bases between. Germline CDR1 reads SGHNT; CDR2 reads YYREEE (reference sequence). The CDR3: CASSLTGFEQYF. The CDR3 bases are TGTGCCAGCAGCTTGACAGGTTTCGAGCAGTACTTC. The full variable domain, in which reference TRBV5-4 and TRBJ2-7 provide the parts outside the CDR3, is ETGVTQSPTHLIKTRGQQVTLRCSSQSGHNTVSWYQQALGQGPQFIFQYYREEENGRGNFPPRFSGLQFPNYSSELNVNALELDDSALYLCASSLTGFEQYFGPGTRLTVT.

The rearrangement uses TRBV6-1 and TRBJ2-7, with 8 bases fitting TRBD1. Trimming removed 3 bases from V and 5 bases from J; junction bases left unmatched: 3. The germline CDR1 and CDR2 sequences are MNHNS and SASEGT. The CDR3 is made up of 13 amino acids. The CDR3: CASSETDRDEQYF. The CDR3 DNA is TGTGCCAGCAGTGAGACGGACAGGGACGAGCAGTACTTC.

The genes are TRBV4-1 and TRBJ1-1, with TRBD1 as a possible D gene (5 bases). CDR1 is MGHRA and CDR2 is YSYEKL in the germline V gene. The CDR3 is 13 amino acids. The V and J ends lost 1 base and 6 bases respectively, with 9 bases between them. CDR3 sequence reads: CASSQGQTAEAFF. The CDR3 DNA reads TGCGCCAGCAGCCAAGGACAGACGGCTGAAGCTTTCTTT.

This chain connects TRBV19 to TRBJ1-2; D unclear. The CDR3 spans 13 residues. Trimming removed 5 bases at V and 3 bases at J, with 10 bases between. The V gene's germline CDR1 is LNHDA and CDR2 SQIVND (reference sequence). CDR3 sequence reads: CASSPGWYYGYTF. The CDR3 region has the DNA TGTGCCAGTAGTCCCGGCTGGTACTATGGCTACACCTTC.

This clone was found a few times. One end of the junction fails to match germline, which may point to a read error. The rearrangement uses TRBV19 and TRBJ1-5; D not resolved. The germline gives CDR1 LNHDA, CDR2 SQIVND (reference sequence). This CDR3 spans 15 amino acids. CDR3 sequence (DNA): TGTGCCAGTAGTATTAAGGCCTTTAGCCATCAGCCCCAGCATTTT. As protein: CASSIKAFSHQPQHF.

This clone was observed at least ten times. This chain uses TRBV19 with TRBJ1-1; TRBD1 might be the D (6 bases). The CDR3 extends over 18 amino acids. V was pared by 3 bases and J by 4 bases, with 24 bases between. From germline, CDR1 is LNHDA and CDR2 SQIVND (reference sequence). CDR3 sequence (DNA): TGTGCCAGTAGTATGCGACCAAAAGCCCAGGGGTTGAGCACTGAAGCTTTCTTT. Translation: CASSMRPKAQGLSTEAFF.